These 18 T cell receptor beta chains share one sample of origin, sequenced in a study of blood T cells in healthy people across ages. With a J-beta primer mix and a sample-barcoded 5' primer, a second PCR ran 7 to 11 cycles. TCRdb processed the 5' RACE reads anew with MiXCR; each CDR3 protein has one entry. The table lists 1.5 million to 2 million distinct CDR3 sequences, 25% to 30% of them singletons. Source material: blood. All receptors come from a woman in her twenties or thirties in good health.

At least ten counts were recorded for this clonotype. J is TRBJ2-5 and V is TRBV29-1, with 8 positions matching TRBD1. CDR1 and CDR2 (germline): SQVTM, ANQGSEA. This CDR3 has 12 residues. V trimming: 6 bases; J trimming: 5 bases; junction bases outside the gene matches: 5. CDR3 sequence: CSVSTGAETQYF. In nucleotides, the CDR3 is TGCAGCGTATCGACAGGGGCGGAGACCCAGTACTTC.

V usage is TRBV9 and J usage is TRBJ2-4, with 10 bases matching TRBD2. The V gene end was trimmed by 2 bases and the J gene end by 8 bases; junction bases not matched to a gene: 7. This CDR3 is 15 amino acids long. The germline gives CDR1 SGDLS, CDR2 YYNGEE. The CDR3 nucleotides are TGTGCCAGCAGCGTGAGCGGGGGGGCCGGGGACATTCAGTACTTC. Translating gives CASSVSGGAGDIQYF.

This clonotype appeared many times. The chain employs TRBV29-1 and TRBJ2-5, with D tentatively TRBD2 (6 bases). The ends were cut back, 3 bases at V and 6 bases at J, with 11 bases in the middle. Germline loops: CDR1 SQVTM, CDR2 ANQGSEA. CDR3 length: 12 residues. The CDR3, as DNA: TGCAGCGTTGATCGGAGGGTAAAGACCCAGTACTTC. Its translation is CSVDRRVKTQYF.

The chain uses TRBV20-1 and TRBJ2-7; 7 nucleotides align to TRBD1. CDR3 length equals 12 residues. J was trimmed by 2 bases and V by 5 bases; bases with no gene match: 3. Germline V CDR1 and CDR2: DFQATT, SNEGSKA (reference sequence). The CDR3 nucleotides are TGCAGTGCTGCGACAGGGACCTACGAGCAGTACTTC. It is translated as CSAATGTYEQYF.

This chain joins TRBV25-1 and TRBJ1-1; D is undetermined. The CDR3 totals 13 residues. The V gene's germline CDR1 is MGHDK and CDR2 SYGVNS. The V gene lost 6 bases and the J gene lost 6 bases, with 14 bases spanning the gap. CDR3 DNA: TGTGCCAGCAGACCCAACGTTCCGGCTGAAGCTTTCTTT. The encoded protein is CASRPNVPAEAFF.

With regard to this clonotype: Compared with germline, one end of the junction differs, possibly owing to a read error. This rearrangement joins TRBV18 to TRBJ2-1; D ambiguous. The CDR3 totals 13 residues. Looked up from germline, CDR1 is KGHSH and CDR2 is LQKENI. The DNA for the CDR3 is TGTGCCAGCGCACCTTTGGGATACAATGGGCAGTTCTTC. This codes for CASAPLGYNGQFF.

This clonotype has at least ten counts. The V and J genes are TRBV12-3 or TRBV12-4 and TRBJ2-7, with a possible D match to TRBD2 (6 bases). The CDR3 is 14 residues long. V lost 1 base and J 4 bases, leaving 11 bases between the germline ends. The CDR3 loop is CASSLGSGLYEQYF. In nucleotides, the CDR3 is TGTGCCAGCAGTTTAGGGAGCGGGCTATACGAGCAGTACTTC.

This clonotype turned up a few times. The chain recombines TRBV5-1 with TRBJ2-1, with a weak D call TRBD2 (6 bases). The tail of the sequence fits TRBJ2-7 better, so the J call may be wrong. Germline assignment: CDR1 SGHRS and CDR2 YFSETQ. The CDR3 has 15 amino acids. CDR3 in amino acids: CASSDGRGTYNEQYF. DNA of the CDR3: TGCGCCAGCAGTGATGGGCGGGGAACCTACAATGAGCAGTACTTC.

The V and J genes are TRBV6-5 and TRBJ2-1; D possibly corresponds to TRBD2 (6 bases). CDR1 is MNHEY and CDR2 is SVGAGI in the germline V gene. Trimming shortened V by 5 bases and J by 12 bases, and 23 bases separated the two germline ends. The CDR3 has 15 amino acids. CDR3 in DNA: TGTGCCAGCAGTAGAACTAATAACGGGAGTGGGGGGCAGTTCTTC. It translates to CASSRTNNGSGGQFF.

This clonotype was seen more than once but under ten times. The rearrangement links TRBV4-3 to TRBJ1-2; 8 bases line up with TRBD1. The CDR3 runs 15 residues. CDR1 is LGHNA, CDR2 YSLEER, per germline. V lost 1 base and J lost 6; bases outside the gene matches: 7. The DNA for the CDR3 is TGCGCCAGCAGCCAAGCGACAGGGGCCTCGGATGGCTACACCTTC. Its translation: CASSQATGASDGYTF.

A note on this clonotype: A much more abundant neighbour one base away suggests this may be a read error. The CDR3 DNA sequence: TGCAGCGTTGACCGGACCCTCTCCTACAATGAGCAGTTCTTC. Translating it yields CSVDRTLSYNEQFF. The chain combines TRBV29-1 with TRBJ2-1, with D unresolved. The germline V and J ends were trimmed by 3 bases and 0 bases, with 9 bases remaining between them. CDR1 and CDR2 (germline): SQVTM, ANQGSEA. The CDR3 has 14 amino acids.

This clonotype has at least ten counts. J is TRBJ2-7 and V is TRBV10-3; D remains ambiguous. Germline V lookup: CDR1 ENHRY, CDR2 SYGVKD. The CDR3 sequence is 12 residues long. V lost 1 base to trimming and J lost 6 bases, with 7 bases between them. CDR3 amino acids: CAISEYLGEQYF. The DNA for the CDR3 is TGTGCCATCAGTGAGTACCTTGGCGAGCAGTACTTC.

The chain has TRBV10-3 and TRBJ1-1, with no clear D. Germline V lookup: CDR1 ENHRY, CDR2 SYGVKD. CDR3 length: 14 residues. Trimming took off 0 bases at V and 6 bases at J, with 11 bases between the two ends. The CDR3 sequence is CAISESWEGAEAFF. The CDR3 DNA sequence: TGTGCCATCAGTGAGTCCTGGGAGGGAGCTGAAGCTTTCTTT.

This clonotype appeared many times. J is TRBJ2-7 and V is TRBV6-5, with TRBD2 matching over 7 bases. Germline V gives CDR1 MNHEY, CDR2 SVGAGI. CDR3 size: 16 residues. The V segment lost 2 bases and the J segment 5 bases; nucleotides outside the gene matches: 12. In DNA, the CDR3 is TGTGCCAGCAGTTACACCCGCCCGGGAGGAATGAACGAGCAGTACTTC. Amino acids: CASSYTRPGGMNEQYF.

This clonotype was seen a few times. This chain joins TRBV28 and TRBJ2-3, with TRBD1 as a possible D gene (5 bases). V was trimmed by 5 bases and J by 6 bases, leaving 12 bases between them. CDR1 and CDR2 (germline): MDHEN, SYDVKM. CDR3 size: 13 residues. The CDR3: CASSTNRPDTQYF. CDR3 coding DNA: TGTGCCAGCAGTACTAACAGGCCCGATACGCAGTATTTT. The entire variable domain, with the rest obtained from reference TRBV28 and TRBJ2-3, is as follows: DVKVTQSSRYLVKRTGEKVFLECVQDMDHENMFWYRQDPGLGLRLIYFSYDVKMKEKGDIPEGYSVSREKKERFSLILESASTNQTSMYLCASSTNRPDTQYFGPGTRLTVL.

This chain joins TRBV6-5 and TRBJ2-3; 9 bases line up with TRBD1. The germline CDR1 and CDR2 sequences are MNHEY and SVGAGI. Trimming removed 8 bases from V and 11 bases from J; junction bases left unmatched: 5. The CDR3 is 11 residues long. The CDR3 coding sequence is TGTGCCAGCGGGAGGACAGGGGAGCAGTATTTT. Protein sequence: CASGRTGEQYF.

V is TRBV2 and J is TRBJ1-5; tentatively, D is TRBD1 (6 bases). This CDR3 comprises 15 residues. Trimming stripped 8 bases from V and 2 bases from J, with 16 bases between. Germline V gene sequence: CDR1 SNHLY, CDR2 FYNNEI. The CDR3 coding sequence is TGTGCCAGCGGCTATAACAGGGCGCGCAATCAGCCCCAGCATTTT. This translates into CASGYNRARNQPQHF.

This clonotype was seen only a few times. This chain connects TRBV11-3 to TRBJ2-1; D uncertain. Germline V gene sequence: CDR1 SGHNT, CDR2 YENEEA. The CDR3 runs to 15 residues. V was clipped by 4 bases and J by 2 bases, with 12 bases between them. CDR3 sequence (DNA): TGTGCCAGCAGCTCCACCCCGGTACCCTACAATGAGCAGTTCTTC. This gives the protein CASSSTPVPYNEQFF.